This T cell receptor (beta chain) was recovered during a study of CD8 T cells in Susac syndrome. Study context: Patients with Susac syndrome were therapy-naive, treated with corticosteroids, or treated with intravenous immunoglobulin alone when blood was collected.

CD8+ and CD4+ T cells circulating in blood were sequenced for TCR beta. Patients with Susac syndrome met diagnostic criteria that were recently defined for definite or probable disease. The V segment lost 6 bases and the J segment 3 bases; nucleotides outside the gene matches: 6. This CDR3 has 14 residues. Germline V gene sequence: CDR1 MRHNA, CDR2 SNTAGT. RNA in amounts of 0.5 to 1 ug was reverse transcribed with random hexamers. Amplification of TCR beta CDR3 used immunoSEQ multiplex PCR across 54 Vbeta and 13 Jbeta. TCRdb recomputed calls from the immunoSEQ multiplex PCR reads with MiXCR, one row per CDR3 protein. The sample has about 150,000 distinct CDR3 sequences; roughly 95% are singletons.

This rearrangement joins TRBV6-4 to TRBJ2-5; 8 bases are a match to TRBD1. The origin of this receptor is a human donor with Susac syndrome. The sequencing input was CD4+ T cells from PBMCs. CDR3 nucleotides: TGTGCCAGCAGGGGAGACAGGGGCGAAGAGACCCAGTACTTC. Translating it yields CASRGDRGEETQYF.